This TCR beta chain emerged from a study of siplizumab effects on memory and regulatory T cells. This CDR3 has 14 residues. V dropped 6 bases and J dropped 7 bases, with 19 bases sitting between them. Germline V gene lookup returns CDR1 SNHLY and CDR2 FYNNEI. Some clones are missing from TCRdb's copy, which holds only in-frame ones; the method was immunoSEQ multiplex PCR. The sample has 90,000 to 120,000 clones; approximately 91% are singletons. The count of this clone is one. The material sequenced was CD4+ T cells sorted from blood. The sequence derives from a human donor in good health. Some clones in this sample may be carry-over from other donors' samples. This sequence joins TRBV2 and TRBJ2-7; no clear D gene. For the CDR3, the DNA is TGTGCCAGCAGCCCCCTACGACATCCCATAGAGCAGTACTTC. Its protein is CASSPLRHPIEQYF.